This TCR beta chain came from a study of blood T cell repertoires in COVID-19. From germline, CDR1 is MNHEY and CDR2 SVGAGI. The CDR3 is made up of 11 amino acids. The V and J ends lost 4 bases and 4 bases respectively, with 4 bases between them. Concerning this clone itself: Other DNA sequences in the same sample also yield this CDR3.

Here immunoSEQ multiplex PCR was the method, and the copy in TCRdb shows in-frame clones only, minus some. This sample has some 300,000 clones, with roughly 89% found just once. The sequence was collected from a woman between 18 and 30 years old with acute COVID-19. This sequence joins TRBV6-5 and TRBJ1-1, with D unresolved. Sequenced: PBMCs or T cells enriched from blood (not recorded which). The CDR3 sequence is CASSSFTEAFF. The CDR3, as DNA: TGTGCCAGCAGTTCCTTCACTGAAGCTTTCTTT.